Described below is a single T cell receptor (beta chain) sequence and its context. Its antigen has not been determined. No quality values exist for individual bases; no much larger clone is one base distant. TCRbeta CDR3 regions were amplified from genomic DNA by means of the immunoSEQ Assay, a bias-controlled multiplex PCR. Per the authors' processing: Nucleated cell counts per sample were estimated from amplification of reference gene primers within the assay. To quantify the absolute abundance of each unique TCRbeta CDR3 rearrangement, sequence reads were collapsed and filtered. Productive Simpson clonality was computed per sample as the square root of Simpson's diversity index over productive rearrangements. What TCRdb holds here is the immuneACCESS table cut down to in-frame rearrangements. Part of the clones is not present; checked against another copy, under half of the missing clones reflect an unresolved V gene, and the others are unexplained. From that table come the V and J calls and clone size; the DNA was used to work out D and trimming. In this sample the table shows tens of thousands of clones, 75% to 90% of which occur a single time. The ten largest clones add up to 9.5% to 12% of the sample.

This entry belongs to a study of blood T cell repertoires in COVID-19 (dated by TCRdb to about 2020). Looking at the study overall: Samples covering the acute and convalescent phases of COVID-19 were provided by collaborators in the United States, Italy and Spain. The prospective study material was composed of cDNA or gDNA derived from T cells, B-cell-depleted T cells, or PBMCs. Subjects who had been exposed to COVID-19, were actively infected with it, or had recovered from it provided the deeply sampled blood TCRbeta repertoires that made up the dataset. A freely available public database, intended as a resource for researchers studying the immune response to SARS-CoV-2, is where the repertoires were released. Samples were obtained from the ongoing ImmuneRACE study (first 160 participants) and from 1,200 or so subjects provided by 6 global collaborators. Sample metadata almost always included a de-identified subject ID, COVID-19 status, age in years and sex. Where available, HLA class I and class II types were obtained from metadata supplied by the sample provider rather than from assay-based typing. What the study reported, not specific to this receptor: The quantity of clinical and demographic metadata differed by source and by participant and was supplied without curation.

Each collaborating institution followed its own protocols to collect whole blood in K2EDTA tubes. For TCRbeta analysis, collaborators shipped samples in one of three forms: frozen whole blood, isolated PBMCs, or DNA extracted from either of those sample types. CDR1 SGHAT and CDR2 FQDESV were looked up in the germline V gene (reference sequence). V is reduced by 5 bases and J by 5 bases, leaving a spacing of 16 bases between them. CDR3 length: 15 amino acids, cysteine to phenylalanine. The read is trimmed to its CDR3 DNA, 45 bases read in frame from base 1. Sequencing was done on a sample of peripheral blood. The TCR was taken from a human donor in a cohort sampled during active COVID-19. The chain is encoded by TRBV11-1 joined to TRBJ2-1; the D gene identity is not certain. The nucleotides are TGTGCCAGCAGCCCCCAGTTTTTTGCGGACAATGAGCAGTTCTTC. Its coded protein is CASSPQFFADNEQFF. The full variable domain, with segments outside the CDR3 supplied by the reference TRBV11-1 and TRBJ2-1 proteins, appears as EAEVAQSPRYKITEKSQAVAFWCDPISGHATLYWYRQILGQGPELLVQFQDESVVDDSQLPKDRFSAERLKGVDSTLKIQPAELGDSAMYLCASSPQFFADNEQFFGPGTRLTVL.